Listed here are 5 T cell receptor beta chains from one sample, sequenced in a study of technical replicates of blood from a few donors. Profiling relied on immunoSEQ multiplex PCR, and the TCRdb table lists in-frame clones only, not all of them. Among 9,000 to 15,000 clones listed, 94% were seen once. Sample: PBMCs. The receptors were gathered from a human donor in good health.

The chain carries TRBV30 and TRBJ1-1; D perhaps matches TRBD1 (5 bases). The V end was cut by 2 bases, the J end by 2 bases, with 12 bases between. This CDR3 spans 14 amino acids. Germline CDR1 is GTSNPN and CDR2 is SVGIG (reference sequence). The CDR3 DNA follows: TGTGCCTGGAGTCCCCTCGACAGAAACACTGAAGCTTTCTTT. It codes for CAWSPLDRNTEAFF.

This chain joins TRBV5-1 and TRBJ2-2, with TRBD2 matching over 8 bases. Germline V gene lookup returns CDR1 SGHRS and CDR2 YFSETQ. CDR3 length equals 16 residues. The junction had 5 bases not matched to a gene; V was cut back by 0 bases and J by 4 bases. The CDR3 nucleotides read TGCGCCAGCAGCTTGGCGGCGGGAGGATTCACCGGGGAGCTGTTTTTT. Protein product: CASSLAAGGFTGELFF.

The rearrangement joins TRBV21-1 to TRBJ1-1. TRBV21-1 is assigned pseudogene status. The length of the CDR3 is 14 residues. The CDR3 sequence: CASSKEAGCPEAFF. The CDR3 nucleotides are TGTGCCAGCAGCAAAGAAGCGGGTTGCCCTGAAGCTTTCTTT.

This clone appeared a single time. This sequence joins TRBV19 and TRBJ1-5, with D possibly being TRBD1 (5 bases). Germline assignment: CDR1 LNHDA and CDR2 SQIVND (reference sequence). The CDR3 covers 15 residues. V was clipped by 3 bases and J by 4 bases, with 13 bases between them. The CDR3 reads CASSIVQVRNQPQHF. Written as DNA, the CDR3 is TGTGCCAGTAGTATCGTACAGGTGCGAAATCAGCCCCAGCATTTT.

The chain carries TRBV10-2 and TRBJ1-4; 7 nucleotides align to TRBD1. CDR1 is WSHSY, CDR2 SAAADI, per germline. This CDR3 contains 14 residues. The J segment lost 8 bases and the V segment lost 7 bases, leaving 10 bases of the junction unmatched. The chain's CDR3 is CASKETGINEKLFF. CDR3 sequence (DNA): TGCGCCAGCAAAGAGACAGGGATAAACGAAAAACTGTTTTTT.